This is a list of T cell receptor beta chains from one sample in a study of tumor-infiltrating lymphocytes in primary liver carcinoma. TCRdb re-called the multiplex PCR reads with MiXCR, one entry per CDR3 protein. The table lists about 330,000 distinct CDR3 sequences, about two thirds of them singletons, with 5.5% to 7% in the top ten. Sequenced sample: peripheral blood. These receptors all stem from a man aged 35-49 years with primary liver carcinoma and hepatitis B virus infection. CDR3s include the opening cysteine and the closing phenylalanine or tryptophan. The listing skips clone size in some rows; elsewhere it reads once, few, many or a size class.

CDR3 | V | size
CASSDTSQMYEKLFF | TRBV25-1 | few
CASSYAGWNTEAFF | TRBV6-6 | -
CASSLIGRTTYEQYF | TRBV5-6 | -
CASSYMGRECEQFF | TRBV5-6 | -
CASSLVRPQGEQFF | TRBV11-2 | -
CASSVVERETQYF | TRBV6-1 | -
CASSLNQGLTDTQYF | TRBV7-9 | -
CASSLQTGTSGSQSYNEQFF | TRBV14 | -
CASSLGTSGNPYEQYF | TRBV28 | -
CASSYSLTGGEQYF | TRBV6-5 | many
CASSSGQGANGYTF | TRBV28 | few
CASSQLDSFSYEQYF | TRBV11-1 | many
CVSGFGAGEQYF | TRBV12-5 | -
CASCSGIGISYEQYF | TRBV11-2 | -
CASSEVGGLSEQYF | TRBV11-2 | many
CASSLLKPGTSGRDDEQYF | TRBV5-1 | -
CASRGGTRYNEQFF | TRBV6-5 | many
CASSASEGWYEQYF | TRBV6-1 | many
CASSLVLVDNEQFF | TRBV5-6 | -
CVSSYQREYIDNEQFF | TRBV6-2/TRBV6-3 | -
CDSSSSGTGEAFF | TRBV7-9 | -
CASSRDLAYEQYF | TRBV7-8 | many